This paragraph reports one T cell receptor beta chain. This sample includes further DNA sequences coding for the same CDR3. Measured with immunoSEQ multiplex PCR; TCRdb has only the in-frame clones, and not every one. The sample shows just over 350,000 clones, around 83% of them seen only once. This entry is derived from a study of Ad26.COV2.S vaccination and SARS-CoV-2 variants. Treatment defined: around 19 received Ad26.COV2.S at low or high dose, single or two shots; about five received placebo; per-sample allocation not given. Vaccine and placebo recipients were sampled on day 63 after the first injection. An adult of 18-55 years in Boston served as donor. This receptor was taken from a person aged 18 to 59 who received the Ad26.COV2.S COVID-19 vaccine or a placebo. The sample here was peripheral blood, taken in a trial of Ad26.COV2.S vaccine versus placebo.

CDR3: CASSFGGANTGELFF. In DNA, the CDR3 is TGTGCCAGCAGTTTCGGGGGAGCGAACACCGGGGAGCTGTTTTTT. The chain is built from TRBV28 and TRBJ2-2; the D gene is possibly TRBD2 (6 bases). Trimming shortened V by 3 bases and J by 0 bases, and 8 bases separated the two germline ends. There are 15 residues in the CDR3. Germline CDR1 reads MDHEN; CDR2 reads SYDVKM. Full variable domain (missing parts from reference TRBV28 and TRBJ2-2): DVKVTQSSRYLVKRTGEKVFLECVQDMDHENMFWYRQDPGLGLRLIYFSYDVKMKEKGDIPEGYSVSREKKERFSLILESASTNQTSMYLCASSFGGANTGELFFGEGSRLTVL.